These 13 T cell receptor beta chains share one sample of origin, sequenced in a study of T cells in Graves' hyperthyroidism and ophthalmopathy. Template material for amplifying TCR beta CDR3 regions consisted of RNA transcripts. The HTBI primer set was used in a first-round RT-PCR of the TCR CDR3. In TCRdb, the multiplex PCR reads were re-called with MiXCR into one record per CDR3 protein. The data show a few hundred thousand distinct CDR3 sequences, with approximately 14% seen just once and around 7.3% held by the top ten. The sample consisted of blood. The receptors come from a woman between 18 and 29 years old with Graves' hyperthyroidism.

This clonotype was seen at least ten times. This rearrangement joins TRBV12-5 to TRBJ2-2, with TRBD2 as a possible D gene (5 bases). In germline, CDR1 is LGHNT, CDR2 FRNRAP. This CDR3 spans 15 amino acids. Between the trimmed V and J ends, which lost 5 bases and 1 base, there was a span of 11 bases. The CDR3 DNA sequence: TGTGCTAGTGGTCTGAGCCGGGGGAACACCGGGGAGCTGTTTTTT. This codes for CASGLSRGNTGELFF.

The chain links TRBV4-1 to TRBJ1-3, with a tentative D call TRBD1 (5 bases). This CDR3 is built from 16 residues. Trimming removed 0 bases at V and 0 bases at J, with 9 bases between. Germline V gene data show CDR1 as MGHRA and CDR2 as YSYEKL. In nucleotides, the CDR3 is TGCGCCAGCAGCCAAGAAGGACACAGCTCTGGAAACACCATATATTTT. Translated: CASSQEGHSSGNTIYF.

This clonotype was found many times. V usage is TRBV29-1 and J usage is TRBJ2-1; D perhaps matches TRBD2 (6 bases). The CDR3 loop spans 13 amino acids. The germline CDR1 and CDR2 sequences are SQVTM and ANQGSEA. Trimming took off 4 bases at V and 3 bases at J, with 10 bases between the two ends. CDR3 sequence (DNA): TGCAGCGTTGGTGGAGGGGTCTACAATGAGCAGTTCTTC. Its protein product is CSVGGGVYNEQFF.

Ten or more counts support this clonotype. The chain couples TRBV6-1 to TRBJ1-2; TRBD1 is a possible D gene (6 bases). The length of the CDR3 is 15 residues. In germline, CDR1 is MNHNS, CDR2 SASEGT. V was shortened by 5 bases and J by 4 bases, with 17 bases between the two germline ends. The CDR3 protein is CASSHWDTGAYGYTF. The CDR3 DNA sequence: TGTGCCAGCAGTCACTGGGACACCGGGGCCTATGGCTACACCTTC.

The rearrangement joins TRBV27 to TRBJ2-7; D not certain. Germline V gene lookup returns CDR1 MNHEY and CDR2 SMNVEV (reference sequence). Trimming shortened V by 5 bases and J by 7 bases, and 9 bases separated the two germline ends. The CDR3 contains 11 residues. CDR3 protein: CASSGDEEQYF. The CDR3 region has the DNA TGTGCCAGCAGTGGGGATGAGGAGCAGTACTTC.

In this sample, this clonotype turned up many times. In nucleotides, the CDR3 is TGTGCCAGCAGCCTTGAGCCCAATCAGCCCCAGCATTTT. Translating it yields CASSLEPNQPQHF. The chain couples TRBV7-9 to TRBJ1-5; no firm D call. The CDR3 contains 13 residues. CDR1 is SEHNR and CDR2 is FQNEAQ in the germline V gene (reference sequence). V shed 5 bases and J shed 3 bases, with 8 bases lying between them.

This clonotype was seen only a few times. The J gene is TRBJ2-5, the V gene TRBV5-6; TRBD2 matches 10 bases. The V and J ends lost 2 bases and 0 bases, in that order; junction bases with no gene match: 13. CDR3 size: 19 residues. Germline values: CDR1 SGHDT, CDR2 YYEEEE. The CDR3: CASSLGLAGVVLYQETQYF. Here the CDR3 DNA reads TGTGCCAGCAGCTTAGGGCTAGCGGGAGTGGTACTGTACCAAGAGACCCAGTACTTC. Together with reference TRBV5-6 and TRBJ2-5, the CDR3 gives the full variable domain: DAGVTQSPTHLIKTRGQQVTLRCSPKSGHDTVSWYQQALGQGPQFIFQYYEEEERQRGNFPDRFSGHQFPNYSSELNVNALLLGDSALYLCASSLGLAGVVLYQETQYFGPGTRLLVL.

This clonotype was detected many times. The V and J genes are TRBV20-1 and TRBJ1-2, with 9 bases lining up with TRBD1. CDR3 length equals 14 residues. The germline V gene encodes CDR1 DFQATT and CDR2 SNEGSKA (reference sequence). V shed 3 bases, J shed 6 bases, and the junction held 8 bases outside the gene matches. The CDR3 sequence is CSASLSQGADGYTF. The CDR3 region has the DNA TGCAGTGCTAGCCTTTCACAGGGGGCAGATGGCTACACCTTC.

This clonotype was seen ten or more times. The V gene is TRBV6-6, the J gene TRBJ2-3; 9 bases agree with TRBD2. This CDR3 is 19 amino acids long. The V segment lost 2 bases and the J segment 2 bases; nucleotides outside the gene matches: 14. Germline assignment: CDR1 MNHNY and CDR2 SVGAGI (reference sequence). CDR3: CASSYPTGRAGGNTDTQYF. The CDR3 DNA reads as TGTGCCAGCAGTTACCCGACTGGGAGAGCGGGAGGCAACACAGATACGCAGTATTTT.

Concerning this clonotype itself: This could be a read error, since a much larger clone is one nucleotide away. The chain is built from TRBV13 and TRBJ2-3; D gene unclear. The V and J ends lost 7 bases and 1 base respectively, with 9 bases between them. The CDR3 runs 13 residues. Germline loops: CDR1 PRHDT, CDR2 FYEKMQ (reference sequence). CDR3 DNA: TGTGCCAGCACCGCAGTAGGCACAGATACGCAGTATTTT. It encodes CASTAVGTDTQYF.

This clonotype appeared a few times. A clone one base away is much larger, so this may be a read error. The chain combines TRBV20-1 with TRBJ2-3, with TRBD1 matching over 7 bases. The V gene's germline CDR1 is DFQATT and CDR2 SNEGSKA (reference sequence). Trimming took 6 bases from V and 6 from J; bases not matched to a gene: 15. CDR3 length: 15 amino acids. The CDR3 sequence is CSAPSGQRILDTQYF. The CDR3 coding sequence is TGCAGTGCACCCTCGGGACAGAGGATATTGGATACGCAGTATTTT.

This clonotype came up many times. The CDR3 reads CASASRDRGRNEQYF. For the CDR3, the DNA is TGTGCCAGCGCATCCCGGGACAGGGGGCGAAACGAGCAGTACTTC. The chain is built from TRBV12-3 or TRBV12-4 and TRBJ2-7; 12 bases align to TRBD1. This CDR3 region has 15 residues. V shed 8 bases and J 5 bases; nucleotides not matched to a gene: 10.

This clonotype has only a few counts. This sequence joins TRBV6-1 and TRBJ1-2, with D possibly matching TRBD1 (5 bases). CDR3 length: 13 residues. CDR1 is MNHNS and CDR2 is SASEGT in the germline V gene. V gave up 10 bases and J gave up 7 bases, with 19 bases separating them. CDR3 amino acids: CATTGRPGGGYTF. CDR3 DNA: TGTGCCACTACGGGCCGTCCCGGGGGTGGCTACACCTTC.